This TCR beta chain was recorded in a study of shared clonotypes between healthy human individuals. The CDR3 runs 14 residues. V dropped 2 bases and J dropped 6 bases, with 13 bases sitting between them. Germline lookup yields CDR1 MGHDK and CDR2 SYGVNS. The assay was immunoSEQ multiplex PCR, and TCRdb's table has in-frame clones only and misses some. The sample holds 950,000 to 1,200,000 clones; approximately 80% are singletons and the top ten take approximately 0.95%. This TCR was recovered from a young man in good health. Some clones in this sample may be carry-over from other donors' samples. The specimen sequenced was memory CD4+ T cells from PBMCs. Indicated subset: CD45RA-negative fraction. The chain joins TRBV25-1 to TRBJ1-1; D may be TRBD1 (5 bases). The CDR3 region is CASSEGTATSEAFF. The CDR3 DNA reads as TGTGCCAGCAGTGAAGGGACGGCAACATCTGAAGCTTTCTTT.